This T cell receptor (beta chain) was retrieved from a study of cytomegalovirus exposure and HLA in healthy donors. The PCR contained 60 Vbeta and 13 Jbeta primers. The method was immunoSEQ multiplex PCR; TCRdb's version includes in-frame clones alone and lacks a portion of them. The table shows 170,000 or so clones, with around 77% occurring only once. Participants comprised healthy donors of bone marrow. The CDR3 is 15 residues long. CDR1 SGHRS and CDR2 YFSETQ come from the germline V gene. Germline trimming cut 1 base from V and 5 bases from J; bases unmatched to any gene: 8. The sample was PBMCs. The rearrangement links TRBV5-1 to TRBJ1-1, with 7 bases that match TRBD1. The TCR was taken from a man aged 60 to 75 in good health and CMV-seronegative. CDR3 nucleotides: TGCGCCAGCAGCTTGCGCACAGGGGATGGTACTGAAGCTTTCTTT. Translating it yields CASSLRTGDGTEAFF.